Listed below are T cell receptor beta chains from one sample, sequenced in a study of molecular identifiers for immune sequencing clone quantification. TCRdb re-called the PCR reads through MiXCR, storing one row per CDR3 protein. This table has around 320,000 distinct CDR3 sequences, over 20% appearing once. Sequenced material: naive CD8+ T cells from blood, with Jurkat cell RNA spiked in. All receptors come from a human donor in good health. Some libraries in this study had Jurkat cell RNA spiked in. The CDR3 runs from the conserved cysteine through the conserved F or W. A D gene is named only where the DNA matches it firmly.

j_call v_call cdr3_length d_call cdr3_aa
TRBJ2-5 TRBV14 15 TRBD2 CASSRVTSGRETQYF
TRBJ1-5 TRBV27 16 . CASSLTAAYSNQPQHF
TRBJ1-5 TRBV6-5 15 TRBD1 CASSSGTGVGQPQHF
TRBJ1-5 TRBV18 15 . CASSPFGGLNQPQHF
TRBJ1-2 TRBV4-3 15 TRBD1 CASSQDLGQNYGYTF
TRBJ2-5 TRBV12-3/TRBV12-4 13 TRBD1 CASSRDRQETQYF
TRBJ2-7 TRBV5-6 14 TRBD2 CASSPGAGGYEQYF
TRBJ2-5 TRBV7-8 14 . CASSFYRTSETQYF
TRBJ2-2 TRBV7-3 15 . CASSLSGGRISELFF
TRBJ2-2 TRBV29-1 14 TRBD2 CSVVGTSGTGELFF
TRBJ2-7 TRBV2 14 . CAGQAGTPSYEQYF
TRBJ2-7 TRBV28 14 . CASTPGLSSYEQYF
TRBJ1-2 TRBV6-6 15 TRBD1 CASSYVTGGVNGYTF
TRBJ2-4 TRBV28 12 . CASSFGAHIQYF
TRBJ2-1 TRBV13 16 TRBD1 CASSLEGDREGSWQFF
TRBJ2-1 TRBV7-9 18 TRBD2 CASSSDRTSGSYYNEQFF
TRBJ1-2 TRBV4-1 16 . CASSQDQGEGDYGYTF
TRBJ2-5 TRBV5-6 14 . CAGSPPGNQEAQYF
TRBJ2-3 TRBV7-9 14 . CASSLERSTDTQYF
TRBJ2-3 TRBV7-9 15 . CASSSRQESTDTQYF
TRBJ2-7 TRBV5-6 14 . CASSWGAKDYEQYF
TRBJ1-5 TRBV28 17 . CASSLYGGEHSNQPQHF
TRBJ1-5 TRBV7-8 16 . CASSLVGGGGTQPQHF
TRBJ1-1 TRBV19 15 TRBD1 CASSIADRYNTEAFF
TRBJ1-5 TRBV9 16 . CASSVRQPGGNQPQHF
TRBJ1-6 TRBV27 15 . CASSLSGPAYSPLHF
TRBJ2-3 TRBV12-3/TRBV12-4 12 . CASSRTWDTQYF
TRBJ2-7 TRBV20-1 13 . CSALDYSPYEQYF
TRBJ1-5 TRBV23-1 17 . CASSHDSSRAWARAQHF
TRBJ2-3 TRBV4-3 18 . CASSLQFLYTDSTDTQYF
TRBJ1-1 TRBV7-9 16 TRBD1 CASSYNRGRMNTEAFF
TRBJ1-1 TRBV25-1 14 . CASSALGFGTEAFF
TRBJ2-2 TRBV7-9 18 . CASSKTGTPGSNTGELFF
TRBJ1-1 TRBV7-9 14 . CASSLTRKGTEAFF
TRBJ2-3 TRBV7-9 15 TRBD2 CASSLFGGSSDTQYF
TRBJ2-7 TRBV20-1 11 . CSAPISYEQYF
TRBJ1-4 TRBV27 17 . CASRPGDGVATNEKLFF
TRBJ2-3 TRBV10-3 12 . CTISDREDTQYF
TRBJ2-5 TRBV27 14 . CASSLSGDQKAQYF
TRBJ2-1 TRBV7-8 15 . CASSPIGGLYNEQFF
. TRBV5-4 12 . CASSQVADTQHF
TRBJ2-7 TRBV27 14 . CASRLGGRSYEQYF
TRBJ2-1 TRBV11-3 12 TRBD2 CASSLDSGRLFF
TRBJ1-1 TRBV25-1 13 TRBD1 CASGGQGITEAFF
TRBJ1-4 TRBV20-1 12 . CSASLDGEKLFF
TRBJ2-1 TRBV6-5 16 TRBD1 CASSYGGQGPYGEQFF
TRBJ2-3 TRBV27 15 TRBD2 CASSSGLAGPDTQYF
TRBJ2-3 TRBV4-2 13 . CASSQDILYTQYF
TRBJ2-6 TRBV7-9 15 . CASSLEGSGVNVLTF
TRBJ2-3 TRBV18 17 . CASSPPFKQFSTDTQYF